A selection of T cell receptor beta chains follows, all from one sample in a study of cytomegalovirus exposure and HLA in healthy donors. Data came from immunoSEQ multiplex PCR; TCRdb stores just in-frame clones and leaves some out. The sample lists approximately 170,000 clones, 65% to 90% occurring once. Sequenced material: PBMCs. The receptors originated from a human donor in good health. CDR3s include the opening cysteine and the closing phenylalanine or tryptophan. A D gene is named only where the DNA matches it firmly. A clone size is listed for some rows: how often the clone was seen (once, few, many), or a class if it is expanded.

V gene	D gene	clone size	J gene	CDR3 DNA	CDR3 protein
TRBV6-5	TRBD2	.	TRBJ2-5	TGTGCCACGCGGGGGGCCGTGGGGATGGAGACCCAGTACTTC	CATRGAVGMETQYF
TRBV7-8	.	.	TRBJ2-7	TGTGCCAGCAGCTCGGTACAGAGCTACGAGCAGTACTTC	CASSSVQSYEQYF
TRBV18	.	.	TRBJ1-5	TGTGCCAGCTCACCCGCGACAGGTTATAGCAATCAGCCCCAGCATTTT	CASSPATGYSNQPQHF
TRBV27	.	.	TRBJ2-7	TGTGCCAGCGGAGGGACAGCCAGCTCCTACGAGCAGTACTTC	CASGGTASSYEQYF
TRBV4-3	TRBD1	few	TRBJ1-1	TGCGCCAGCAGCCAGATTACAGGGGCGAACACTGAAGCTTTCTTT	CASSQITGANTEAFF
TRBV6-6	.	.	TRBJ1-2	TGTGCCAGCAGTTACTCAAGATCAGAAGGCTACACCTTC	CASSYSRSEGYTF
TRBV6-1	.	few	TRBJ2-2	TGTGCCAGCTGTCGGGACACCGGGGAGCTGTTTTTT	CASCRDTGELFF
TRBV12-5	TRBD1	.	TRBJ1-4	TGTGCTAGTGGTTTGGTTGTCGGGACAGGGGTTAGTGAAAAACTGTTTTTT	CASGLVVGTGVSEKLFF
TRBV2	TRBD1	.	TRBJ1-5	TGTGCCAGCACTGTCGGACAGGATAGCAATCAGCCCCAGCATTTT	CASTVGQDSNQPQHF
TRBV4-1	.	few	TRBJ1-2	TGCGCCAGCAGCCAAATGTTCACAGACCATGGCTACACCTTC	CASSQMFTDHGYTF
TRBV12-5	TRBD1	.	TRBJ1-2	TGTGCTAGTGCCCCGACAGGGCTGGCTGGCTACACCTTC	CASAPTGLAGYTF
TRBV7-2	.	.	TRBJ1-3	TGTGCCAGCAGCTTAGACATTTACTCTGGAAACACCATATATTTT	CASSLDIYSGNTIYF
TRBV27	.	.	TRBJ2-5	TGTGCCAGCAGTTTACTAGGGGCGGAGACCCAGTACTTC	CASSLLGAETQYF
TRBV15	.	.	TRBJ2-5	TGTGCCACCAGCAGACGTACCGGGAAGAGCGAGACCCAGTACTTC	CATSRRTGKSETQYF
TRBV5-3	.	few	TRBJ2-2	TGTGCCAGAAGTTGGGACTCCTCGAACACCGGGGAGCTGTTTTTT	CARSWDSSNTGELFF